The next 20 T cell receptor beta chains were all read from a single sample in a study of blood T cell repertoires in COVID-19. Data came from immunoSEQ multiplex PCR; TCRdb stores just in-frame clones and leaves some out. Here the sample spans approximately 170,000 clones, approximately 86% being singletons. Sequencing was performed on peripheral blood. The receptors come from a man aged 45-65 years with active or convalescent COVID-19.

The chain couples TRBV25-1 to TRBJ2-5; TRBD2 aligns across 14 bases. Germline CDR1 is MGHDK and CDR2 is SYGVNS. The V gene end was trimmed by 1 base and the J gene end by 5 bases; junction bases not matched to a gene: 6. This CDR3 spans 17 amino acids. CDR3: CASSESGLAGVRETQYF. CDR3 DNA: TGTGCCAGCAGTGAATCGGGACTAGCGGGAGTACGGGAGACCCAGTACTTC.

The rearrangement links TRBV7-2 to TRBJ2-7; possibly TRBD1 for D (6 bases). The V gene's germline CDR1 is SGHTA and CDR2 FQGNSA. The CDR3 has 15 residues. The V end lost 1 base, the J end lost 2 bases, and 12 bases lay between the germline ends. The CDR3 nucleotides read TGTGCCAGCAGCTTAGGGGGGCGTATCACCTACGAGCAGTACTTC. Protein: CASSLGGRITYEQYF.

J is TRBJ1-4 and V is TRBV7-9; 11 nucleotides line up with TRBD1. This CDR3 comprises 18 residues. Looked up from germline, CDR1 is SEHNR and CDR2 is FQNEAQ (reference sequence). The V and J ends lost 5 bases and 1 base, in that order; junction bases with no gene match: 9. The CDR3 here is CASSTIRDRGVTNEKLFF. The CDR3 DNA sequence: TGTGCCAGCAGCACAATCCGGGACAGGGGGGTAACTAATGAAAAACTGTTTTTT.

The V and J genes are TRBV19 and TRBJ1-2; D not certain. This CDR3 is 11 amino acids long. V was shortened by 5 bases and J by 7 bases, with 8 bases between the two germline ends. Per the germline V gene, CDR1 is LNHDA and CDR2 is SQIVND (reference sequence). This CDR3 is CASSPAVGYTF. CDR3 sequence (DNA): TGTGCCAGTAGTCCAGCGGTTGGCTACACCTTC.

V is TRBV6-5 and J is TRBJ1-4; tentatively, D is TRBD1 (6 bases). Trimming removed 2 bases at V and 6 bases at J, with 13 bases between. This CDR3 contains 15 residues. Germline V lookup: CDR1 MNHEY, CDR2 SVGAGI. This CDR3 reads CASSYRGARDEKLFF. CDR3 in DNA: TGTGCCAGCAGTTACCGGGGGGCCCGGGATGAAAAACTGTTTTTT.

The V gene is TRBV10-3, the J gene TRBJ2-1; 7 bases align to TRBD2. J was trimmed by 5 bases and V by 4 bases; bases with no gene match: 8. The length of the CDR3 is 15 residues. CDR1 and CDR2 (germline): ENHRY, SYGVKD. The CDR3 sequence is CAISGSAGDHNEQFF. DNA of the CDR3: TGTGCCATCAGTGGTAGCGCGGGAGACCACAATGAGCAGTTCTTC.

The V gene is TRBV14, the J gene TRBJ1-4; D may be TRBD1 (6 bases). CDR1 is SGHDN and CDR2 is FVKESK in the germline V gene. V was cut by 4 bases and J by 6 bases, with 9 bases left in between. The CDR3 runs to 13 residues. In nucleotides, the CDR3 is TGTGCCAGCAGCCCCAGGGGATATGAAAAACTGTTTTTT. This codes for CASSPRGYEKLFF.

This chain uses TRBV4-3 with TRBJ2-5; 9 nucleotides agree with TRBD2. The CDR3 runs to 20 residues. V shed 0 bases and J 3 bases; nucleotides not matched to a gene: 17. CDR1 and CDR2 from the germline V gene are LGHNA and YSLEER. The CDR3 bases are TGCGCCAGCAGCCAAGATCCAAATCGGCGGGGGGGCGGTCGAGAAGAGACCCAGTACTTC. This translates into CASSQDPNRRGGGREETQYF.

The sample holds one count of this clone. The chain recombines TRBV7-3 with TRBJ1-1; D call uncertain. Germline CDR1 SGHTA, CDR2 FQGTGA. Trimming removed 6 bases at V and 1 base at J, with 9 bases between. This CDR3 region has 13 residues. The CDR3 sequence is CASSIAENTEAFF. The DNA of the CDR3 is TGTGCCAGCAGTATCGCAGAGAACACTGAAGCTTTCTTT.

V is TRBV6-1 and J is TRBJ2-2; D not resolved. The V end lost 3 bases, the J end lost 1 base, and 12 bases lay between the germline ends. The CDR3 extends over 16 amino acids. Germline CDR1 and CDR2: MNHNS and SASEGT. DNA of the CDR3: TGTGCCAGCAGTGAGTCTTACACATGGAACACCGGGGAGCTGTTTTTT. This encodes CASSESYTWNTGELFF.

The chain carries TRBV18 and TRBJ1-2; D uncertain. V dropped 0 bases and J dropped 3 bases, with 8 bases sitting between them. There are 14 residues in the CDR3. Germline CDR1 is KGHSH and CDR2 is LQKENI. DNA of the CDR3: TGTGCCAGCTCACCACCTATAGTCGACTATGGCTACACCTTC. Protein: CASSPPIVDYGYTF.

This clone was found many times. The chain couples TRBV6-1 to TRBJ2-3; tentatively, D is TRBD2 (6 bases). The CDR3 length is 16 residues. V lost 1 base and J 6 bases, leaving 17 bases between the germline ends. Germline CDR1 MNHNS, CDR2 SASEGT. The CDR3: CASSEGASAVLDTQYF. DNA for the CDR3: TGTGCCAGCAGTGAAGGGGCTAGCGCCGTGTTGGATACGCAGTATTTT.

The chain joins TRBV5-4 to TRBJ1-6; TRBD1 matches at 9 bases. The CDR3 is 17 amino acids. The V and J ends lost 4 bases and 6 bases, in that order; junction bases with no gene match: 11. The germline CDR1 and CDR2 sequences are SGHNT and YYREEE (reference sequence). The CDR3 DNA is TGTGCCAGCAGCGGTTCCGGGACAGGGTTTGGTAATTCACCCCTCCACTTT. This sequence encodes CASSGSGTGFGNSPLHF.

The CDR3 reads CASSPRTFTDTQYF. The CDR3 DNA sequence: TGCGCCAGCAGCCCCCGGACTTTTACAGATACGCAGTATTTT. The chain recombines TRBV5-1 with TRBJ2-3; a possible D gene is TRBD2 (5 bases). The CDR3 runs 14 residues. The V end was cut by 4 bases, the J end by 3 bases, with 12 bases between. Germline loops: CDR1 SGHRS, CDR2 YFSETQ.

This sequence joins TRBV18 and TRBJ1-1; no clear D gene. The germline V gene has CDR1 KGHSH and CDR2 LQKENI. The germline V and J ends were trimmed by 4 bases and 8 bases, with 11 bases remaining between them. There are 12 residues in the CDR3. The chain's CDR3 is CASSRASPEAFF. CDR3 nucleotides: TGTGCCAGCTCACGGGCCAGCCCAGAAGCTTTCTTT. Using reference TRBV18 and TRBJ1-1 for the parts outside the CDR3, the full variable domain is NAGVMQNPRHLVRRRGQEARLRCSPMKGHSHVYWYRQLPEEGLKFMVYLQKENIIDESGMPKERFSAEFPKEGPSILRIQQVVRGDSAAYFCASSRASPEAFFGQGTRLTVV.

This clone showed up just once. The V gene is TRBV18, the J gene TRBJ2-7, with a weak D call TRBD2 (5 bases). Trimming cost V 6 bases and J 6 bases, with 18 bases left between them. Germline CDR1 and CDR2: KGHSH and LQKENI. This CDR3 has 14 amino acids. CDR3 nucleotide sequence: TGTGCCAGCTCCCGACTAACCGATAGTAGCGAGCAGTACTTC. This codes for CASSRLTDSSEQYF.

V and J are TRBV18 and TRBJ2-3; 7 nucleotides align to TRBD1. The V and J ends lost 2 bases and 1 base, in that order; junction bases with no gene match: 6. Germline loops: CDR1 KGHSH, CDR2 LQKENI. The CDR3 length is 16 residues. The CDR3, as DNA: TGTGCCAGCTCACCAGACCCTACAGGGGGCACAGATACGCAGTATTTT. This gives the protein CASSPDPTGGTDTQYF.

In regard to this clone: Other DNA sequences in the sample encode the same CDR3. V usage is TRBV19 and J usage is TRBJ1-5; the D is unclear. Germline V CDR1 and CDR2: LNHDA, SQIVND (reference sequence). The CDR3 spans 13 residues. V shed 2 bases and J shed 3 bases, with 5 bases lying between them. The CDR3 DNA reads TGTGCCAGTAGTATACAGGCCAATCAGCCCCAGCATTTT. Amino acid sequence: CASSIQANQPQHF.

The V gene is TRBV9, the J gene TRBJ2-1; weak D call: TRBD2 (5 bases). V lost 0 bases and J lost 3, with 19 bases in between. The CDR3 consists of 18 residues. CDR1 is SGDLS and CDR2 is YYNGEE in the germline V gene. The DNA of the CDR3 is TGTGCCAGCAGCGTAGCTACCCGGGGATTACCGAACTACAATGAGCAGTTCTTC. Its protein product is CASSVATRGLPNYNEQFF.

V gene TRBV11-2 combines with J gene TRBJ2-7; TRBD2 is a possible D gene (7 bases). This CDR3 spans 14 amino acids. Trimming pared 1 base from V and 6 bases from J, leaving 13 bases between. Germline V gives CDR1 SGHAT, CDR2 FQNNGV. CDR3 sequence (DNA): TGTGCCAGCAGCTTAGCCATGAGGGGGGGCGAGCAGTACTTC. It encodes CASSLAMRGGEQYF.